These T cell receptor beta chains were read from a single sample in a study of cytomegalovirus exposure and HLA in healthy donors. The repertoire was sequenced with immunoSEQ multiplex PCR; TCRdb's copy has only in-frame clones and lacks some. The top ten clones hold about 6.7% of a sample with some 150,000 clones, roughly 9% of them seen once. Sample: PBMCs. These receptors were obtained from a middle-aged woman in good health and CMV-seropositive. CDR3s include the opening cysteine and the closing phenylalanine or tryptophan. D genes are given only for firm matches. Clone size is shown for a subset of rows, as once, few, many or a class of expanded clone.

v_gene	d_gene	abundance	j_gene	CDR3aa	CDR3nt
TRBV29-1	.	.	TRBJ1-3	CSVAWEGTGNTIYF	TGCAGCGTTGCTTGGGAGGGGACGGGAAACACCATATATTTT
TRBV6-5	.	few	TRBJ2-3	CASSVGGALTDTQYF	TGTGCCAGCAGCGTAGGGGGGGCTCTCACAGATACGCAGTATTTT
TRBV6-5	TRBD1	.	TRBJ1-4	CASGTGGSEKLFF	TGTGCCAGTGGGACAGGGGGATCTGAAAAACTGTTTTTT
TRBV7-2	.	few	TRBJ2-3	CASSTRQASSTDTQYF	TGTGCCAGCAGCACCCGACAGGCCTCTAGCACAGATACGCAGTATTTT
TRBV27	TRBD1	few	TRBJ1-2	CASTQGANYGYTF	TGTGCCAGCACCCAGGGGGCTAACTATGGCTACACCTTC
TRBV9	TRBD1	few	TRBJ1-2	CASTTGTGWTGYTF	TGTGCCAGCACTACCGGGACAGGGTGGACTGGCTACACCTTC
TRBV5-4	.	few	TRBJ2-3	CASSPREGVTDTQYF	TGTGCCAGCAGCCCGAGGGAGGGGGTCACAGATACGCAGTATTTT
TRBV6-1	.	few	TRBJ2-1	CASSDRVWQFF	TGTGCCAGCAGTGATCGAGTATGGCAGTTCTTC
TRBV5-1	TRBD2	few	TRBJ2-5	CASSQGLAGGLQETQYF	TGCGCCAGCAGCCAAGGACTAGCGGGGGGTCTACAAGAGACCCAGTACTTC
TRBV19	.	.	TRBJ1-5	CASSDQGQPQHF	TGTGCCAGTAGTGACCAGGGGCAGCCCCAGCATTTT
TRBV18	.	.	TRBJ1-2	CASSPPRGYYPYGYTF	TGTGCCAGCTCACCACCGCGCGGGTACTACCCCTACGGCTACACCTTC
TRBV6-1	.	few	TRBJ1-1	CASTGRENTEAFF	TGTGCCAGCACCGGACGGGAGAACACTGAAGCTTTCTTT
TRBV29-1	TRBD2	few	TRBJ2-1	CSVGGLTSGVTYNEQFF	TGCAGCGTTGGGGGATTGACTAGCGGGGTAACCTACAATGAGCAGTTCTTC
TRBV9	.	.	TRBJ1-1	CASSRQEGMNTEAFF	TGTGCCAGCAGCAGACAAGAAGGAATGAACACTGAAGCTTTCTTT
TRBV11-2	.	.	TRBJ2-4	CASSWRTVNPGENIQYF	TGTGCCAGCAGCTGGAGGACTGTTAATCCGGGGGAAAACATTCAGTACTTC
TRBV4-1	TRBD2	.	TRBJ2-3	CASSQDQNSGGEVTDTQYF	TGCGCCAGCAGCCAAGATCAAAATAGCGGGGGAGAGGTAACAGATACGCAGTATTTT
TRBV10-2	TRBD1	few	TRBJ2-5	CASSLDRDETQYF	TGCGCCAGCAGCCTCGACAGGGACGAGACCCAGTACTTC
TRBV9	TRBD2	.	TRBJ2-1	CASSGSGGAYNEQFF	TGTGCCAGCAGCGGGAGCGGGGGGGCGTACAATGAGCAGTTCTTC
TRBV7-8	TRBD2	few	TRBJ2-1	CASSSGTTSYNEQFF	TGTGCCAGCAGCTCCGGGACTACCTCCTACAATGAGCAGTTCTTC
TRBV10-3	TRBD1	.	TRBJ2-5	CAISEFTGTAEKETQYF	TGTGCCATCAGTGAGTTTACCGGGACAGCGGAGAAAGAGACCCAGTACTTC
TRBV19	TRBD1	few	TRBJ1-6	CASTQPGQGNSPLHF	TGTGCCAGTACCCAACCGGGACAGGGAAATTCACCCCTCCACTTT
TRBV19	.	once	TRBJ2-1	CASSFSLNEQFF	TGTGCCAGTAGTTTTAGCCTTAATGAGCAGTTCTTC
TRBV4-3	.	few	TRBJ1-3	CASSPETASGNTIYF	TGCGCCAGCAGCCCAGAAACAGCCTCTGGAAACACCATATATTTT
TRBV29-1	.	.	TRBJ1-1	CSVEATGGTEAFF	TGCAGCGTTGAGGCGACAGGCGGCACTGAAGCTTTCTTT
TRBV19	.	.	TRBJ1-6	CASSDTGSPHNSPLHF	TGTGCCAGTAGTGACACTGGGAGCCCTCATAATTCACCCCTCCACTTT
TRBV6-5	.	few	TRBJ2-7	CASSTGPYEQYF	TGTGCCAGCAGCACAGGGCCTTACGAGCAGTACTTC
TRBV5-1	.	few	TRBJ1-6	CASSAQGHYNSPLHF	TGCGCCAGCAGTGCGCAGGGTCATTATAATTCACCCCTCCACTTT
TRBV9	TRBD1	.	TRBJ1-2	CASSVEAGGPLNYGYTF	TGTGCCAGCAGCGTAGAGGCAGGGGGCCCCTTAAACTATGGCTACACCTTC
TRBV10-3	.	.	TRBJ2-1	CAITAGQPSNEQFF	TGTGCCATCACCGCCGGACAGCCAAGCAATGAGCAGTTCTTC
TRBV6-5	TRBD1	.	TRBJ1-2	CATSTGDYGYTF	TGTGCCACCTCAACAGGGGACTATGGCTACACCTTC
TRBV12-5	TRBD1	.	TRBJ2-2	CASGSRPPGQYTGELFF	TGTGCTAGTGGTTCAAGACCCCCGGGACAGTACACCGGGGAGCTGTTTTTT
TRBV15	TRBD1	.	TRBJ2-1	CATSSSQGANLYNEQFF	TGTGCCACCAGCAGTTCCCAGGGGGCGAATCTTTACAATGAGCAGTTCTTC
TRBV10-3	TRBD1	few	TRBJ2-1	CAIRGDRTQREQFF	TGTGCCATCAGGGGGGACAGGACACAGAGGGAGCAGTTCTTC
TRBV5-4	TRBD1	few	TRBJ2-2	CASSLGTGGQGTGELFF	TGTGCCAGCAGCTTGGGGACAGGGGGCCAGGGCACCGGGGAGCTGTTTTTT
TRBV6-4	TRBD1	few	TRBJ1-5	CASSDPWTGGHQPQHF	TGTGCCAGCAGTGACCCTTGGACAGGGGGACATCAGCCCCAGCATTTT
TRBV7-9	TRBD1	few	TRBJ2-6	CASSSRQGPSGANVLTF	TGTGCCAGCAGCTCTAGACAGGGCCCCTCTGGGGCCAACGTCCTGACTTTC
TRBV10-3	.	.	TRBJ1-5	CAITQGHSEWGRRVNQPQHF	TGTGCCATCACTCAGGGACATTCGGAGTGGGGACGGCGGGTCAATCAGCCCCAGCATTTT
TRBV6-6	.	.	TRBJ2-3	CASGGVTDTQYF	TGTGCCAGCGGAGGGGTCACAGATACGCAGTATTTT
TRBV7-9	.	.	TRBJ1-5	CASSSFGETGIQPQHF	TGTGCCAGCAGCTCTTTTGGAGAAACAGGGATTCAGCCCCAGCATTTT
TRBV2	.	.	TRBJ1-2	CASRGDTPNYGYTF	TGTGCCAGCAGAGGGGATACACCTAACTATGGCTACACCTTC